This TCR beta chain was documented in a study of identical twins. General study findings and limits: Less excess twin sharing appeared in beta out-of-frame sequences. Twin-shared out-of-frame alpha sequences were enriched for low generation probability. Cord blood beta clonotypes present at high abundance carried fewer insertions; no such pattern appeared in memory repertoires.

The authors used template switching to add a universal primer site and gave cDNA unique molecular identifiers. TCRdb re-called the 5' RACE reads with MiXCR, one entry per CDR3 protein. The profile covers some 260,000 distinct CDR3 sequences, with roughly 13% appearing a single time and 7% to 9% taken by the ten largest. Only a few counts were recorded for this clonotype. Its matching antigen is unknown. Germline CDR1 and CDR2: ENHRY and SYGVKD. The CDR3 runs 16 residues. V gave up 5 bases and J gave up 0 bases; unmatched junction bases: 6. This clonotype was obtained from a woman aged 18-29 years in good health. The sample was memory (CD45RO+) T cells sorted from blood. This chain uses TRBV10-3 with TRBJ2-3, with 9 bases aligning to TRBD2. The CDR3 spells CAISNDLAGSTDTQYF. In nucleotides, the CDR3 is TGTGCCATCAGTAATGACCTAGCGGGGAGCACAGATACGCAGTATTTT.